These 23 T cell receptor beta chains came from one sample sequenced in a study of OX40 agonist ivuxolimab in advanced cancers. TCRdb's table, derived via immunoSEQ multiplex PCR, lists solely in-frame clones and lacks some. Found here are more than 90,000 clones, under 85% of them singletons; the top ten hold around 5.9%. Sample: CD4+ or CD8+ T cells sorted from blood, taken in a trial of the OX40 agonist ivuxolimab. The source is an adult with an advanced solid tumor such as melanoma, head and neck, liver or kidney cancer.

This clone has only a few counts. The V gene is TRBV10-2, the J gene TRBJ2-7; possibly TRBD1 or TRBD2 for D (5 bases each). This CDR3 is built from 13 residues. Germline assignment: CDR1 WSHSY and CDR2 SAAADI. Trimming shortened V by 7 bases and J by 3 bases, and 13 bases separated the two germline ends. Here the CDR3 DNA reads TGCGCCAGCACTAGGGACGTCTACTACGAGCAGTACTTC. Amino acids: CASTRDVYYEQYF.

This chain uses TRBV6-6 with TRBJ2-7, with 9 bases matching TRBD2. The CDR3 extends over 15 amino acids. Looked up from germline, CDR1 is MNHNY and CDR2 is SVGAGI (reference sequence). J gave up 6 bases and V 0 bases, and 6 bases lay outside the gene matches. This CDR3 is CASSYSGLAGVEQYF. DNA of the CDR3: TGTGCCAGCAGTTACTCGGGGTTAGCGGGAGTCGAGCAGTACTTC.

The chain couples TRBV7-9 to TRBJ2-3, with D perhaps matching TRBD1 (6 bases). Germline CDR1 SEHNR, CDR2 FQNEAQ (reference sequence). This CDR3 is 15 amino acids long. V lost 6 bases to trimming and J lost 6 bases, with 19 bases between them. The CDR3 region has the DNA TGTGCCAGCAGTTATACTACAGGGCAGGGTGATACGCAGTATTTT. It translates to CASSYTTGQGDTQYF.

The rearrangement uses TRBV4-2 and TRBJ1-1; perhaps TRBD1 as D (6 bases). Germline-derived CDR1 and CDR2 are LGHNA and YNFKEQ. Between the trimmed V and J ends, which lost 0 bases and 9 bases, there was a span of 11 bases. This CDR3 has 13 residues. In DNA, the CDR3 is TGTGCCAGCAGCCAAGATCTAGGACAGAAAGCTTTCTTT. Translating it yields CASSQDLGQKAFF.

The V call is TRBV6-5, the J call TRBJ2-7; D gene uncertain. Germline V CDR1 and CDR2: MNHEY, SVGAGI. The V gene lost 7 bases and the J gene lost 7 bases, with 23 bases spanning the gap. The CDR3 is 15 residues long. This chain's CDR3 is CASNPGQALRQEQYF. The CDR3 nucleotides are TGTGCCAGCAACCCCGGGCAGGCCCTGCGTCAAGAGCAGTACTTC.

Only one count was recorded for this clone. This chain links TRBV7-8 with TRBJ2-7; D is ambiguous. Germline V gives CDR1 SGHVS, CDR2 FQNEAQ. Trimming pared 5 bases from V and 5 bases from J, leaving 16 bases between. The CDR3 has 14 amino acids. Here the CDR3 DNA reads TGTGCCAGCAGCCCTCCCGGGTTAGCAAACGAGCAGTACTTC. It is translated as CASSPPGLANEQYF.

The chain couples TRBV6-6 to TRBJ2-5, with D possibly TRBD1 on 7 matching bases. The J call could be wrong; TRBJ2-7 is a better fit for the DNA end. The CDR3 runs to 12 residues. The germline V gene has CDR1 MNHNY and CDR2 SVGAGI (reference sequence). The CDR3 DNA is TGTGCCAGCGGGCAGGGGGGCTACGAGCAGTACTTC. Its protein is CASGQGGYEQYF.

As DNA, the CDR3 is TGTGCCAGCAGCTCGAGGACTAGCGGGAGGTACCCCGGGGGGAATGAGCAGTTCTTC. Its protein product is CASSSRTSGRYPGGNEQFF. The V and J genes are TRBV7-2 and TRBJ2-1; TRBD2 matches at 14 bases. Germline CDR1 and CDR2: SGHTA and FQGNSA. V lost 4 bases to trimming and J lost 7 bases; unmatched junction nucleotides: 15. CDR3 length: 19 amino acids.

This chain links TRBV6-6 with TRBJ2-7; the D is unclear. Trimming pared 1 base from V and 2 bases from J, leaving 9 bases between. The length of the CDR3 is 14 residues. Germline loops: CDR1 MNHNY, CDR2 SVGAGI (reference sequence). The CDR3 DNA follows: TGTGCCAGCAGTTACTTAGGCCAGGCCTACGAGCAGTACTTC. Protein product: CASSYLGQAYEQYF.

The gene calls are TRBV30 and TRBJ2-7; no firm D call. V dropped 5 bases and J dropped 0 bases, with 20 bases sitting between them. The germline gives CDR1 GTSNPN, CDR2 SVGIG (reference sequence). This CDR3 has 16 residues. The CDR3 bases are TGTGCCTGGGGCGGTACACCTCCCCTGAGCTCCTACGAGCAGTACTTC. Translation gives CAWGGTPPLSSYEQYF.

The V call is TRBV27, the J call TRBJ2-2; 8 nucleotides line up with TRBD2. Germline V CDR1 and CDR2: MNHEY, SMNVEV (reference sequence). The CDR3 contains 14 residues. V lost 8 bases, J lost 2 bases, and 4 bases stayed unmatched. CDR3 region: CASGGRINTGELFF. The CDR3 DNA follows: TGTGCCAGCGGCGGGAGGATTAACACCGGGGAGCTGTTTTTT.

The chain couples TRBV2 to TRBJ1-2, with D unresolved. Per germline, CDR1 SNHLY and CDR2 FYNNEI. The CDR3 spans 14 residues. Between the trimmed V and J ends, which lost 2 bases and 6 bases, there was a span of 13 bases. This CDR3 reads CASSERPGPNGYTF. CDR3 in DNA: TGTGCCAGCAGTGAACGCCCGGGTCCTAATGGCTACACCTTC.

V gene TRBV5-6 combines with J gene TRBJ1-6; no reliable D call. CDR1 and CDR2 from the germline V gene are SGHDT and YYEEEE. This CDR3 is built from 14 residues. The V end lost 0 bases, the J end lost 6 bases, and 7 bases lay between the germline ends. CDR3 sequence reads: CASSLVQSNSPLHF. The CDR3, as DNA: TGTGCCAGCAGCTTGGTGCAGAGTAATTCACCCCTCCACTTT.

The chain is built from TRBV6-6 and TRBJ1-5, with 8 bases identical to TRBD1. CDR3 length: 14 amino acids. V was clipped by 6 bases and J by 5 bases; unmatched bases: 6. Germline loops: CDR1 MNHNY, CDR2 SVGAGI (reference sequence). This chain's CDR3 is CASRLGQGDQPQHF. The CDR3, as DNA: TGTGCCAGCAGGCTTGGACAGGGAGATCAGCCCCAGCATTTT.

This sequence joins TRBV19 and TRBJ2-7; no firm D call. Germline V lookup: CDR1 LNHDA, CDR2 SQIVND (reference sequence). This CDR3 has 14 amino acids. The ends were cut back, 3 bases at V and 0 bases at J, with 9 bases in the middle. The CDR3 loop is CASSMRDGSYEQYF. The CDR3, as DNA: TGTGCCAGTAGTATGCGTGACGGCTCCTACGAGCAGTACTTC. The full variable domain, rest sourced from reference TRBV19 and TRBJ2-7, is DGGITQSPKYLFRKEGQNVTLSCEQNLNHDAMYWYRQDPGQGLRLIYYSQIVNDFQKGDIAEGYSVSREKKESFPLTVTSAQKNPTAFYLCASSMRDGSYEQYFGPGTRLTVT.

CDR3 amino acids: CASSPRSGNTIYF. In DNA, the CDR3 is TGTGCCAGCAGCCCGCGATCAGGAAACACCATATATTTT. V is TRBV9 and J is TRBJ1-3; D remains ambiguous. V was trimmed by 4 bases and J by 4 bases, leaving 9 bases between them. The CDR3 loop spans 13 amino acids. Germline CDR1 is SGDLS and CDR2 is YYNGEE.

The gene calls are TRBV20-1 and TRBJ2-7, with D unclear. The CDR3 runs to 11 residues. Germline values: CDR1 DFQATT, CDR2 SNEGSKA (reference sequence). Between the trimmed V and J ends, which lost 2 bases and 7 bases, there was a span of 9 bases. CDR3 amino acids: CSARTIREQYF. In DNA form, the CDR3 reads TGCAGTGCTAGAACAATACGAGAGCAGTACTTC.

The V and J genes are TRBV2 and TRBJ1-2; D is unclear. Germline CDR1 reads SNHLY; CDR2 reads FYNNEI. The CDR3 runs to 13 residues. V lost 7 bases to trimming and J lost 7 bases, with 16 bases between them. Here the CDR3 reads CASTTDVWRGYTF. The DNA of the CDR3 is TGTGCCAGCACCACGGACGTATGGCGTGGCTACACCTTC.

This clone showed up just once. As DNA, the CDR3 is TGTGCCTGGAGTGTAACTAAGACTGAGCAGTACTTC. Translation: CAWSVTKTEQYF. This chain connects TRBV30 to TRBJ2-7; unclear D gene. The V gene lost 0 bases and the J gene lost 7 bases, with 10 bases spanning the gap. Germline-derived CDR1 and CDR2 are GTSNPN and SVGIG (reference sequence). The CDR3 runs 12 residues.

The chain links TRBV7-8 to TRBJ2-7; unclear D gene. V lost 5 bases and J lost 2, with 7 bases in between. The CDR3 runs 12 residues. Germline loops: CDR1 SGHVS, CDR2 FQNEAQ. The DNA of the CDR3 is TGTGCCAGCAGCCCTCTAGCCTACGAGCAGTACTTC. It translates to CASSPLAYEQYF.

This clone showed up just a few times. The chain joins TRBV29-1 to TRBJ2-3, with 13 bases lining up with TRBD2. The CDR3 totals 15 residues. Trimming at V came to 5 bases and at J to 4 bases, leaving 6 bases not matched to a gene. CDR1 is SQVTM, CDR2 ANQGSEA, per germline. Written as DNA, the CDR3 is TGCAGCGTTCCCGGACTAGCGGGGGTTGCAGATACGCAGTATTTT. Translation: CSVPGLAGVADTQYF.

The J gene is TRBJ1-2, the V gene TRBV18; D is possibly TRBD1 (5 bases). V was clipped by 6 bases and J by 13 bases, with 18 bases between them. Looked up from germline, CDR1 is KGHSH and CDR2 is LQKENI. This CDR3 has 12 amino acids. In DNA, the CDR3 is TGTGCCAGCTCCCCCCCCGGACAAACGGTCACCTTC. Residues: CASSPPGQTVTF.

This rearrangement joins TRBV5-1 to TRBJ2-3; D not resolved. The V gene lost 0 bases and the J gene lost 6 bases, with 8 bases spanning the gap. Germline CDR1 reads SGHRS; CDR2 reads YFSETQ. This CDR3 is 13 amino acids long. The CDR3 loop is CASSLDPRDTQYF. CDR3 DNA: TGCGCCAGCAGCTTGGACCCAAGGGATACGCAGTATTTT.